This paragraph covers one T cell receptor (beta chain) sequence. This clone showed up just once. Its antigen remains unidentified. Base qualities are not at hand, and no much larger clone is one base apart. The CDR3 measures 16 amino acids from cysteine to phenylalanine. Only CDR3 DNA remains: 48 bases, in frame from the first base. Per the germline V gene, KGHDR is the CDR1 and SFDVKD is the CDR2. V trim: 4 bases; J trim: 4 bases; unmatched bases: 9. Collaborating institutions collected whole blood in K2EDTA tubes following their own protocols. For TCRbeta analysis, collaborators shipped samples in one of three forms: frozen whole blood, isolated PBMCs, or DNA extracted from either of those sample types. TCRbeta CDR3 regions were amplified from genomic DNA by means of the immunoSEQ Assay, a bias-controlled multiplex PCR. The original methods were these. Nucleated cell counts per sample were estimated from amplification of reference gene primers within the assay. To quantify the absolute abundance of each unique TCRbeta CDR3 rearrangement, sequence reads were collapsed and filtered. For each sample, productive Simpson clonality was calculated by taking the square root of Simpson's diversity index across productive rearrangements. Not all clones reach the TCRdb copy of this immuneACCESS table, which keeps in-frame sequences only. Checked studies attribute under half of the gap to unresolved V genes and leave the rest unexplained. Clone size and the V and J calls come from that table; the DNA yielded D and trimming. This sample has roughly 250,000 clones in its table, and 84% of those were observed once. The top ten clonotypes cover about 4% of the sample.

The source of the sample is a study of blood T cell repertoires in COVID-19 (dated by TCRdb to the early 2020s). Regarding the research as a whole: Samples covering the acute and convalescent phases of COVID-19 were provided by collaborators in the United States, Italy and Spain. The material from the prospective study consisted of cDNA or gDNA derived from T cells, B-cell-depleted T cells, or PBMCs. The dataset comprised deeply sampled blood TCRbeta repertoires from subjects exposed to, actively infected with, or recovered from COVID-19. The repertoires were released in a freely available public database intended as a resource for research on the immune response to SARS-CoV-2. The samples were drawn from the first 160 participants of the ongoing ImmuneRACE study and from 950 to 1,500 subjects provided by 6 global collaborators. Nearly every sample came with metadata listing a de-identified subject ID, COVID-19 status, age in years and sex. HLA class I and class II types, where available, came from metadata supplied by the sample provider rather than from assay-based typing.

The study at large found these results: The amount of clinical and demographic metadata varied by source and participant and was provided uncurated.

The receptor was derived from a middle-aged man with acute or convalescent COVID-19. Recombination connected TRBV24-1 to TRBJ2-5, with TRBD1 identical over 9 junction bases. Sequencing was performed on peripheral blood. The CDR3 in this case is CATSETGQGSGETQYF. The sequence in DNA is TGTGCCACCAGTGAAACCGGACAGGGGTCCGGAGAGACCCAGTACTTC.